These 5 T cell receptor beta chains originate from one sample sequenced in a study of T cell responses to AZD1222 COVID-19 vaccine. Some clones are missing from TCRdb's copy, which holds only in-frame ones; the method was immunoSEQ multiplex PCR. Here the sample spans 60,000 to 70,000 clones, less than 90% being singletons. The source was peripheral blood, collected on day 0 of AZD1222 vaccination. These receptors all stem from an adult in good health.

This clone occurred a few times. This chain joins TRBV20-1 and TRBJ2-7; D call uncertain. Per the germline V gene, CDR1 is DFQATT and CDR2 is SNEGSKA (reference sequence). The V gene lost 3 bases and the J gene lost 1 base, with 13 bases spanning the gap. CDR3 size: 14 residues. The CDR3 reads CSASKNPQSYEQYF. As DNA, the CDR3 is TGCAGTGCTAGTAAAAATCCCCAATCCTACGAGCAGTACTTC.

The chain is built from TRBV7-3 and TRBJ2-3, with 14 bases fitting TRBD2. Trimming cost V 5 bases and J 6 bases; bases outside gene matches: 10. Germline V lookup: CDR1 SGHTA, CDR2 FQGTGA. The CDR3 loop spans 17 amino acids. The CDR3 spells CASSPGTSGGPRDTQYF. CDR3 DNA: TGTGCCAGCAGCCCCGGGACTAGCGGGGGCCCTCGGGATACGCAGTATTTT.

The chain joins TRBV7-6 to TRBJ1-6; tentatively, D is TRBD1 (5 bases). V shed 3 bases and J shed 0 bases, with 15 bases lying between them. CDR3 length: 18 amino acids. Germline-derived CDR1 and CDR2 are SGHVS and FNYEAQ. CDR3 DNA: TGTGCCAGCAGCTTTAGCAGCTCCACAGGCTCCTATAATTCACCCCTCCACTTT. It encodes CASSFSSSTGSYNSPLHF.

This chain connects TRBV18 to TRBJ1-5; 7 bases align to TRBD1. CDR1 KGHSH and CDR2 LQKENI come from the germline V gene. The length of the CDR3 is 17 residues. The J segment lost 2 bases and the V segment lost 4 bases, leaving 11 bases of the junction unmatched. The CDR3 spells CASSRDTTGAGNQPQHF. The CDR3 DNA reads TGTGCCAGCTCACGGGACACAACAGGGGCGGGCAATCAGCCCCAGCATTTT.

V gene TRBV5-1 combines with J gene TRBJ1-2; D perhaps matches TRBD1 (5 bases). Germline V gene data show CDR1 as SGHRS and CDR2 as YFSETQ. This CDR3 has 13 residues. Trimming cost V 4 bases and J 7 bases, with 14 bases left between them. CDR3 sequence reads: CASSPDIYSGYTF. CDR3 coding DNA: TGCGCCAGCAGCCCGGACATTTACTCTGGCTACACCTTC.